Listed below are T cell receptor beta chains from one sample, sequenced in a study of response to subunit inactivated influenza vaccine. TCRdb reprocessed the RT-PCR reads via MiXCR and lists one record per CDR3 protein. The repertoire holds around 790,000 distinct CDR3 sequences, around 20% seen once, with around 9.6% in the top ten. Material: PBMCs from blood, obtained 5 days after vaccination. These TCRs come from a man aged 50 to 59 who received an inactivated influenza vaccine. CDR3s leave out the opening cysteine and the closing phenylalanine or tryptophan.

J gene	V gene	CDR3 protein
TRBJ1-4	TRBV4-2	ASSNSDRGNEKLF
TRBJ2-3	TRBV6-1	ASSDFDRGYGTDTQY
TRBJ2-5	TRBV11-2	ASSRLGTRRQETQY
TRBJ2-1	TRBV5-1	ASSYDTYNEQF
TRBJ1-1	TRBV29-1	SVEKVLLNTEAF
TRBJ2-5	TRBV12-3/TRBV12-4	ASSLDFTNLKTQY
TRBJ2-1	TRBV6-4	ASSTGVATGEQF
TRBJ2-1	TRBV5-1	ASSSGGDTNNEQF
TRBJ2-2	TRBV3-1	ASSQEGSGITNTGELF
TRBJ2-2	TRBV5-1	ASSFPRWNTGELF
TRBJ2-2	TRBV7-9	ASSLGSADAGELF
TRBJ2-7	TRBV20-1	SARGPGLQQEYEQY
TRBJ2-1	TRBV11-3	ASSLGGMGEQF
TRBJ1-2	TRBV10-3	AISEPGATYGYT
TRBJ2-1	TRBV7-2	ASSLETSGPYNEQF
TRBJ1-5	TRBV9	ASSDGVLSNQPQH
TRBJ1-2	TRBV24-1	ATSDPGQVNGYT
TRBJ2-3	TRBV20-1	SARVSGGTDTQY
TRBJ1-2	TRBV5-1	ASSKDRGQYGYT
TRBJ2-5	TRBV20-1	SAILTSGGDGETQY
TRBJ2-3	TRBV11-2	ASVQLAGGGDTQY
TRBJ2-1	TRBV6-5	ASSYSFGTAVNEQF
TRBJ2-5	TRBV6-2/TRBV6-3	ASRQTGGYQETQY
TRBJ2-1	TRBV18	ASSPQVAGGANEQF
TRBJ2-1	TRBV15	ATSRREGLRYEQF
TRBJ1-6	TRBV20-1	SASRGRNNSPLH
TRBJ2-3	TRBV5-1	ASSLDGTYTDTQY
TRBJ1-1	TRBV25-1	ASRTGLTEAF
TRBJ1-6	TRBV5-8	ASSAGTGGYSPLH
TRBJ2-2	TRBV12-3/TRBV12-4	ASWMHTGELF
TRBJ1-4	TRBV5-1	ASSLGRDRGEKLF
TRBJ2-2	TRBV6-1	ASSEQSNTGELF
TRBJ2-7	TRBV7-9	ASTPSGRAPYEQY
TRBJ2-3	TRBV20-1	SARVVGMLGDTQY
TRBJ2-5	TRBV12-3/TRBV12-4	ASSLWLGTGQETQY
TRBJ1-5	TRBV9	ASSATARPGQPQH
TRBJ2-2	TRBV5-6	ASSLVVIGTGELF
TRBJ2-3	TRBV10-3	AISESVSGGEDTQY
TRBJ2-2	TRBV9	ASSQQGRGELF
TRBJ1-2	TRBV6-1	ASSQDSLAYGYT
TRBJ2-3	TRBV30	AWGTGSTDTQY
TRBJ2-7	TRBV6-5	ASSYGLQGYEQY
TRBJ2-1	TRBV20-1	SASAFPPIEQF
TRBJ1-5	TRBV20-1	SAVASGNQPQH
TRBJ2-3	TRBV20-1	SARIPGQMGLAGGTDTQY
TRBJ2-3	TRBV20-1	SAILRMATDTQY
TRBJ2-7	TRBV28	ASSLKLARQQY
TRBJ2-1	TRBV20-1	SARPSPGLAGVWNEQF
TRBJ2-1	TRBV28	ASSFPGQAAVDEQF
TRBJ2-1	TRBV2	ASSYGSSSLYNEQF
TRBJ2-5	TRBV20-1	SASSGIKETQY